The T cell receptor (beta chain) under discussion was sequenced for a study of breast tumors, draining lymph nodes, adjacent tissues. Axillary draining lymph nodes of breast cancer patients supplied the node samples. Germline CDR1 SGHAT, CDR2 FQNNGV. This CDR3 has 16 residues. The germline V and J ends were trimmed by 9 bases and 3 bases, with 22 bases remaining between them. TCRdb re-called the multiplex PCR reads with MiXCR, one entry per CDR3 protein. The sample includes under 250,000 distinct CDR3 sequences, roughly 32% of them seen just once. Study findings and constraints: The lymph node origin of tumor T cells was framed as consistent with a hypothesis, not demonstrated. Data fit most tumor T cells coming from lymph node, expanding in tumor. Tumors had less TCR diversity than lymph nodes, more than nontumor tissue.

This clonotype was observed at least ten times. What it binds is unknown. Sequencing used axillary lymph node tissue. The rearrangement links TRBV11-2 to TRBJ2-3, with D possibly TRBD1 on 6 matching bases. The clonotype was recovered from a female donor with breast cancer. Some clones in this sample may be carry-over from other donors' samples. The CDR3 loop is CARRPSRNRVTDTQYF. As DNA, the CDR3 is TGTGCCAGGCGACCCTCCAGGAACAGGGTAACAGATACGCAGTATTTT.